One and the same sample provided the 27 T cell receptor beta chains below, sequenced in a study of shared T cell receptors in the human thymus. This table comes from immunoSEQ multiplex PCR, and its TCRdb copy is limited to in-frame clones, with some not included. The sample consists of 650,000 to 950,000 clones, 70% to 90% of them appearing once. These data were also reused for a study on human thymus T cells.

Sequencing used thymocytes. Receptor source: a girl under three years old with a congenital heart defect.

V is TRBV14 and J is TRBJ1-1, with D unclear. Germline V lookup: CDR1 SGHDN, CDR2 FVKESK. Trimming removed 1 base from V and 5 bases from J, with 11 bases in between. The length of the CDR3 is 14 residues. Here the CDR3 reads CASSQVVLETEAFF. CDR3 sequence (DNA): TGTGCCAGCAGCCAAGTGGTTTTAGAGACTGAAGCTTTCTTT.

This clone was observed a handful of times. The chain couples TRBV7-6 to TRBJ2-3; the match to TRBD1 covers 9 bases. V shed 1 base, J shed 3 bases, and the junction held 8 bases outside the gene matches. This CDR3 is built from 17 residues. The germline V gene has CDR1 SGHVS and CDR2 FNYEAQ. DNA of the CDR3: TGTGCCAGCAGCTTAGAGGGGACAGGGAGAAGGACAGATACGCAGTATTTT. This sequence encodes CASSLEGTGRRTDTQYF. Based on the CDR3 plus reference TRBV7-6 and TRBJ2-3, the full variable domain is GAGVSQSPRYKVTKRGQDVALRCDPISGHVSLYWYRQALGQGPEFLTYFNYEAQQDKSGLPNDRFSAERPEGSISTLTIQRTEQRDSAMYRCASSLEGTGRRTDTQYFGPGTRLTVL.

This sequence joins TRBV15 and TRBJ2-7; 8 bases fit TRBD2. Per germline, CDR1 LNHNV and CDR2 YYDKDF (reference sequence). The J segment lost 6 bases and the V segment lost 5 bases, leaving 6 bases of the junction unmatched. This CDR3 spans 13 amino acids. CDR3 residues: CATSFALAGEQYF. In DNA form, the CDR3 reads TGTGCCACCAGCTTTGCCCTAGCGGGCGAGCAGTACTTC.

V usage is TRBV6-5 and J usage is TRBJ2-1; TRBD2 matches 11 bases. With 6 bases clipped from V and 5 bases from J, the junction kept 6 bases outside the gene matches. Germline lookup yields CDR1 MNHEY and CDR2 SVGAGI. The CDR3 covers 15 residues. The CDR3 protein is CASRQTSGVHNEQFF. CDR3 sequence (DNA): TGTGCCAGCAGGCAGACTAGCGGGGTACACAATGAGCAGTTCTTC.

The chain carries TRBV27 and TRBJ1-2; D is unclear. Trimming left V 6 bases short and J 0 bases short, with 17 bases between. The germline CDR1 and CDR2 sequences are MNHEY and SMNVEV (reference sequence). This CDR3 contains 16 residues. CDR3 sequence reads: CASSPGPIPPNYGYTF. For the CDR3, the DNA is TGTGCCAGCAGCCCCGGTCCCATCCCGCCTAACTATGGCTACACCTTC.

This clone was detected a few times. The chain couples TRBV28 to TRBJ1-3, with D unclear. This CDR3 region has 16 residues. Trimming left V 1 base short and J 2 bases short, with 12 bases between. Germline loops: CDR1 MDHEN, CDR2 SYDVKM. The CDR3 region has the DNA TGTGCCAGCAGTTTATCTAGTCCTCCGACTGGAAACACCATATATTTT. Translated, it gives CASSLSSPPTGNTIYF.

This clone was picked up one time. V gene TRBV21-1 combines with J gene TRBJ2-7; the DNA was not compared with TRBD1, the D call given in the table. TRBV21-1 is given as a pseudogene. The CDR3 consists of 13 residues. CDR3 sequence (DNA): TGTGCCAGCTTCCCCAGGGGCTCCTACGAGCAGTACTTC. It is translated as CASFPRGSYEQYF.

J is TRBJ2-1 and V is TRBV5-1; 11 bases map to TRBD2. Germline lookup yields CDR1 SGHRS and CDR2 YFSETQ. The V gene end was trimmed by 5 bases and the J gene end by 7 bases; junction bases not matched to a gene: 8. This CDR3 region has 15 residues. The CDR3 reads CASRGSGGAWNEQFF. The DNA of the CDR3 is TGCGCCAGCAGGGGTAGCGGGGGGGCCTGGAATGAGCAGTTCTTC.

This clone has more than one count but fewer than ten. The V call is TRBV4-1, the J call TRBJ1-6; D might be TRBD1 (6 bases). CDR3 length equals 13 residues. Germline CDR1 MGHRA, CDR2 YSYEKL. Trimming cost V 6 bases and J 5 bases, with 8 bases left between them. CDR3: CASSRQDNSPLHF. CDR3 nucleotides: TGCGCCAGCAGTCGACAGGATAATTCACCCCTCCACTTT.

The chain couples TRBV14 to TRBJ2-7, with D possibly being TRBD1 (5 bases). CDR1 is SGHDN, CDR2 FVKESK, per germline. V lost 0 bases, J lost 0 bases, and 15 bases lay in between. CDR3 length equals 17 residues. The CDR3 loop reads CASSQDPGHPSSYEQYF. In nucleotides, the CDR3 is TGTGCCAGCAGCCAAGATCCTGGACATCCTAGCTCCTACGAGCAGTACTTC. Combining the CDR3 with reference TRBV14 and TRBJ2-7 gives the whole variable domain EAGVTQFPSHSVIEKGQTVTLRCDPISGHDNLYWYRRVMGKEIKFLLHFVKESKQDESGMPNNRFLAERTGGTYSTLKVQPAELEDSGVYFCASSQDPGHPSSYEQYFGPGTRLTVT.

Remarks on this clone: Other DNA sequences in this sample translate to the same CDR3. This chain links TRBV5-1 with TRBJ2-6, with D tentatively TRBD1 (6 bases). The CDR3 length is 18 residues. V was cut by 5 bases and J by 4 bases, with 22 bases left in between. The germline CDR1 and CDR2 sequences are SGHRS and YFSETQ. The CDR3 here is CASSFTGLGVCGANVLTF. The CDR3 region has the DNA TGCGCCAGCAGTTTTACAGGGCTGGGTGTTTGCGGGGCCAACGTCCTGACTTTC.

CDR3 nucleotide sequence: TGTGCCAGCAGCTTGCCCGGGTGGCTATTAAACACTGAAGCTTTCTTT. Its translation is CASSLPGWLLNTEAFF. The chain recombines TRBV5-6 with TRBJ1-1; D ambiguous. The CDR3 covers 16 residues. With 1 base removed from V and 2 bases from J, the gap between germline ends came to 15 bases. Per germline, CDR1 SGHDT and CDR2 YYEEEE.

CDR3 in DNA: TGTGCCACCAGCAGACGTTCTAGCGAGGTCTACGAGCAGTACTTC. It specifies CATSRRSSEVYEQYF. This chain connects TRBV15 to TRBJ2-7; D may be TRBD2 (6 bases). CDR1 and CDR2 (germline): LNHNV, YYDKDF (reference sequence). V lost 2 bases, J lost 3 bases, and 14 bases lay in between. This CDR3 comprises 15 residues.

The chain has TRBV6-5 and TRBJ1-5; no clear D. CDR3 length: 13 residues. Germline-derived CDR1 and CDR2 are MNHEY and SVGAGI. Trimming took off 3 bases at V and 7 bases at J, with 10 bases between the two ends. This chain's CDR3 is CASSYGLKQPQHF. The CDR3 region has the DNA TGTGCCAGCAGTTATGGACTTAAACAGCCCCAGCATTTT.

This clone has more than one count but fewer than ten. This chain connects TRBV9 to TRBJ1-2; D remains unclear. Looked up from germline, CDR1 is SGDLS and CDR2 is YYNGEE. The CDR3 loop spans 13 amino acids. Trimming removed 4 bases from V and 3 bases from J, with 10 bases in between. Here the CDR3 reads CASSTRLHYGYTF. In DNA form, the CDR3 reads TGTGCCAGCAGCACCCGACTACACTATGGCTACACCTTC.

The genes are TRBV28 and TRBJ1-1, with 8 bases aligning to TRBD1. V lost 6 bases and J lost 1; bases outside the gene matches: 7. The CDR3 contains 15 residues. Germline CDR1 is MDHEN and CDR2 is SYDVKM. As DNA, the CDR3 is TGTGCCAGCAGCCTGAAGGGACAGGCGAACACTGAAGCTTTCTTT. It yields the protein CASSLKGQANTEAFF.

The sample holds a few counts of this clone. The V gene is TRBV25-1, the J gene TRBJ2-7; 12 nucleotides agree with TRBD1. With 1 base clipped from V and 6 bases from J, the junction kept 13 bases outside the gene matches. CDR1 and CDR2 from the germline V gene are MGHDK and SYGVNS. The CDR3 runs to 18 residues. CDR3 protein: CASSESVEGTGGSGEQYF. As DNA, the CDR3 is TGTGCCAGCAGTGAATCAGTCGAAGGGACAGGGGGCTCGGGCGAGCAGTACTTC.

The V call is TRBV11-2, the J call TRBJ2-3, with D possibly being TRBD2 (6 bases). Germline loops: CDR1 SGHAT, CDR2 FQNNGV. Trimming removed 3 bases from V and 1 base from J, with 11 bases in between. The CDR3 spans 15 residues. The CDR3 sequence is CASSFIGGGTDTQYF. In nucleotides, the CDR3 is TGTGCCAGCAGCTTCATCGGGGGAGGCACAGATACGCAGTATTTT.

The CDR3 protein is CASSALAGGFSYNEQFF. The CDR3 region has the DNA TGTGCCAGCAGCGCACTAGCGGGGGGCTTTTCCTACAATGAGCAGTTCTTC. The chain has TRBV9 and TRBJ2-1; 12 bases are shared with TRBD2. With V trimmed by 3 bases and J by 1 base, 5 bases remained unmatched. Germline CDR1 SGDLS, CDR2 YYNGEE. The CDR3 loop spans 17 amino acids.

This chain joins TRBV5-1 and TRBJ2-3; perhaps TRBD1 as D (6 bases). There are 15 residues in the CDR3. The germline CDR1 and CDR2 sequences are SGHRS and YFSETQ. Trimming stripped 3 bases from V and 2 bases from J, with 13 bases between. This CDR3 reads CASSSRQVNTDTQYF. The CDR3 DNA reads as TGCGCCAGCAGCTCGAGACAGGTTAACACAGATACGCAGTATTTT.

This chain connects TRBV11-2 to TRBJ1-2, with 7 bases that match TRBD1. This CDR3 is 15 amino acids long. CDR1 SGHAT and CDR2 FQNNGV come from the germline V gene. V shed 4 bases and J 6 bases; nucleotides not matched to a gene: 11. The CDR3 spells CASSSTRGQINGYTF. The DNA for the CDR3 is TGTGCCAGCAGCTCAACCCGGGGACAGATAAATGGCTACACCTTC.

The chain couples TRBV14 to TRBJ1-2; D perhaps matches TRBD1 (5 bases). CDR1 and CDR2 (germline): SGHDN, FVKESK. V was pared by 1 base and J by 7 bases, with 13 bases between. This CDR3 has 14 amino acids. In DNA, the CDR3 is TGTGCCAGCAGCCAAGGATCAGGGTATGGTGGCTACACCTTC. It yields the protein CASSQGSGYGGYTF.

The chain combines TRBV28 with TRBJ1-2, with 7 bases fitting TRBD1. The ends lost 7 bases at V and 2 bases at J; junction bases unmatched: 19. The CDR3 contains 18 residues. CDR1 and CDR2 from the germline V gene are MDHEN and SYDVKM. The CDR3 protein is CASTVYRDSRLRNYGYTF. In nucleotides, the CDR3 is TGTGCCAGCACCGTATACCGGGACAGCCGCCTAAGGAACTATGGCTACACCTTC.

The chain recombines TRBV19 with TRBJ2-2; 13 nucleotides line up with TRBD2. The CDR3 covers 19 residues. Germline assignment: CDR1 LNHDA and CDR2 SQIVND (reference sequence). V dropped 4 bases and J dropped 5; count of bases not matched to a gene: 13. For the CDR3, the DNA is TGTGCCAGTAGTACAACCCTTACTAGCGGGGGGGCCCGGACCGGGGAGCTGTTTTTT. This gives the protein CASSTTLTSGGARTGELFF.

This chain joins TRBV11-2 and TRBJ2-7, with D possibly TRBD1 on 6 matching bases. V was pared by 5 bases and J by 0 bases, with 23 bases between. Germline CDR1 and CDR2: SGHAT and FQNNGV. The CDR3 is made up of 18 amino acids. Here the CDR3 reads CASSPDRQAPGHSYEQYF. The CDR3 DNA reads TGTGCCAGCAGCCCAGATAGGCAGGCTCCGGGACACTCCTACGAGCAGTACTTC.

The V and J genes are TRBV5-4 and TRBJ2-7; 7 bases line up with TRBD1. V was clipped by 4 bases and J by 3 bases; unmatched bases: 16. Germline V gives CDR1 SGHNT, CDR2 YYREEE (reference sequence). The CDR3 spans 17 residues. In DNA form, the CDR3 reads TGTGCCAGCAGCCAAAATTTATACGACAGGGTCGACTACGAGCAGTACTTC. The encoded protein is CASSQNLYDRVDYEQYF.

This chain links TRBV7-8 with TRBJ1-5; TRBD1 might be the D (6 bases). Trimming took 5 bases from V and 3 from J, leaving 11 bases between them. This CDR3 is 14 amino acids long. The germline V gene encodes CDR1 SGHVS and CDR2 FQNEAQ. The CDR3 region has the DNA TGTGCCAGCAGCCCACAGGGTACCAATCAGCCCCAGCATTTT. Translated: CASSPQGTNQPQHF. Combining the CDR3 with reference TRBV7-8 and TRBJ1-5 gives the whole variable domain GAGVSQSPRYKVAKRGQDVALRCDPISGHVSLFWYQQALGQGPEFLTYFQNEAQLDKSGLPSDRFFAERPEGSVSTLKIQRTQQEDSAVYLCASSPQGTNQPQHFGDGTRLSIL.